The 28 T cell receptor beta chains presented below share a single source sample, sequenced in a study of T-cell memory formation after mild COVID-19. TCRdb redid the calling of the 5' RACE reads with MiXCR, one entry per CDR3 protein. The repertoire holds more than 200,000 distinct CDR3 sequences, with about 17% as singletons. Sequencing was performed on PBMCs or a T cell subset sorted from them (not recorded which). These receptors were collected from a man in his late teens or twenties who had mild COVID-19 (a few samples of this study predate the infection). Cell type and time point are not known.

This clonotype was counted only a few times. CDR3 bases: TGTGCCAGCTCACCACGGCAACAGTTGAGCTCCTACGAGCAGTACTTC. Translation: CASSPRQQLSSYEQYF. The J gene is TRBJ2-7, the V gene TRBV18, with D unresolved. Germline assignment: CDR1 KGHSH and CDR2 LQKENI. V gave up 1 base and J gave up 0 bases, with 13 bases separating them. The CDR3 has 16 amino acids. Together with reference TRBV18 and TRBJ2-7, the CDR3 gives the full variable domain: NAGVMQNPRHLVRRRGQEARLRCSPMKGHSHVYWYRQLPEEGLKFMVYLQKENIIDESGMPKERFSAEFPKEGPSILRIQQVVRGDSAAYFCASSPRQQLSSYEQYFGPGTRLTVT.

This clonotype has a handful of counts. The V call is TRBV7-9, the J call TRBJ2-7, with 7 bases fitting TRBD1. After removal of 8 bases from V and 4 bases from J, the junction contained 8 bases not matched to a gene. This CDR3 region has 13 residues. Germline values: CDR1 SEHNR, CDR2 FQNEAQ (reference sequence). The CDR3 region is CASARDSIYEQYF. The DNA for the CDR3 is TGTGCCAGCGCCCGGGACAGCATATACGAGCAGTACTTC.

V usage is TRBV5-6 and J usage is TRBJ2-2; D assignment may be TRBD1 or TRBD2 (5 bases each). CDR1 and CDR2 (germline): SGHDT, YYEEEE. Between the trimmed V and J ends, which lost 4 bases and 12 bases, there was a span of 16 bases. The CDR3 loop spans 13 amino acids. The CDR3 nucleotides are TGTGCCAGCAGCCGCGCAGAGGGGACGCAGCTGTTTTTT. It translates to CASSRAEGTQLFF.

This chain joins TRBV20-1 and TRBJ1-1, with TRBD1 matching 7 bases. Germline assignment: CDR1 DFQATT and CDR2 SNEGSKA (reference sequence). J gave up 0 bases and V 3 bases, and 4 bases lay outside the gene matches. CDR3 length: 14 residues. CDR3 nucleotide sequence: TGCAGTGCTAGGAAAGGGGGCGTGAACACTGAAGCTTTCTTT. The encoded protein is CSARKGGVNTEAFF.

The chain recombines TRBV24-1 with TRBJ1-1; D perhaps matches TRBD1 (6 bases). Germline V gene sequence: CDR1 KGHDR, CDR2 SFDVKD. The germline V and J ends were trimmed by 7 bases and 10 bases, with 9 bases remaining between them. This CDR3 has 10 residues. The DNA of the CDR3 is TGTGCCACCAGAAAACAGGGAGCTTTCTTT. It codes for CATRKQGAFF.

This clonotype was counted between two and nine times. The chain employs TRBV20-1 and TRBJ2-5; 11 bases agree with TRBD2. This CDR3 is 14 amino acids long. Trimming cost V 6 bases and J 4 bases; bases outside gene matches: 7. The germline V gene encodes CDR1 DFQATT and CDR2 SNEGSKA (reference sequence). The CDR3 bases are TGCAGTGCCGATAGCGGGGGGGCAGTAGAGACCCAGTACTTC. Protein: CSADSGGAVETQYF.

For the CDR3, the DNA is TGTGCCGTACTTGGGGGGGACGCTGAGCAGTTCTTC. It encodes CAVLGGDAEQFF. This chain links TRBV10-3 with TRBJ2-1; 7 bases match TRBD2. The germline CDR1 and CDR2 sequences are ENHRY and SYGVKD. This CDR3 has 12 residues. The V and J ends lost 11 bases and 9 bases, in that order; junction bases with no gene match: 10.

Only a few counts were recorded for this clonotype. The rearrangement joins TRBV9 to TRBJ1-4; D call uncertain. Germline V CDR1 and CDR2: SGDLS, YYNGEE. This CDR3 spans 14 amino acids. The V end was cut by 0 bases, the J end by 0 bases, with 3 bases between. The CDR3 DNA reads TGTGCCAGCAGCGTAGGATCAACTAATGAAAAACTGTTTTTT. This encodes CASSVGSTNEKLFF.

This clonotype was counted only a few times. The V call is TRBV7-2, the J call TRBJ2-3, with 8 bases that match TRBD2. The CDR3 runs 16 residues. CDR1 and CDR2 from the germline V gene are SGHTA and FQGNSA. The V and J ends lost 1 base and 0 bases, in that order; junction bases with no gene match: 3. The CDR3, as DNA: TGTGCCAGCAGCTTAGTCGGGGGGGGTAGCACAGATACGCAGTATTTT. Encoded protein: CASSLVGGGSTDTQYF.

The chain combines TRBV6-5 with TRBJ2-5; TRBD2 agrees at 9 bases. The CDR3 contains 15 residues. Germline trimming cut 11 bases from V and 3 bases from J; bases unmatched to any gene: 13. In germline, CDR1 is MNHEY, CDR2 SVGAGI. The CDR3, as DNA: TGTGCCTGCCGCGGGGGGGGCGCGACAAAAGAGACCCAGTACTTC. Translation: CACRGGGATKETQYF.

The chain joins TRBV7-9 to TRBJ2-3; 7 nucleotides agree with TRBD1. Germline CDR1 and CDR2: SEHNR and FQNEAQ (reference sequence). The V and J ends lost 2 bases and 4 bases, in that order; junction bases with no gene match: 12. The CDR3 contains 17 residues. The CDR3 loop is CASSLSRQGIGADTQYF. CDR3 nucleotides: TGTGCCAGCAGCTTATCCAGACAGGGAATTGGGGCAGATACGCAGTATTTT.

There are a few counts of this clonotype. The V gene is TRBV6-5, the J gene TRBJ2-2, with a weak D call TRBD1 (5 bases). V was trimmed by 4 bases and J by 4 bases, leaving 10 bases between them. Germline-derived CDR1 and CDR2 are MNHEY and SVGAGI. CDR3 size: 14 residues. Written as DNA, the CDR3 is TGTGCCAGCAGTTTGGGGCCTCTCACCGGGGAGCTGTTTTTT. It is translated as CASSLGPLTGELFF.

This clonotype was seen a few times. This chain connects TRBV29-1 to TRBJ2-1; TRBD1 matches at 9 bases. The CDR3 loop spans 12 amino acids. Per germline, CDR1 SQVTM and CDR2 ANQGSEA. In nucleotides, the CDR3 is TGCAGTACAGGGGGCCTATACAATGAGCAGTTCTTC. It codes for CSTGGLYNEQFF.

This clonotype has a handful of counts. The chain links TRBV12-3 or TRBV12-4 to TRBJ1-5; 8 bases are a match to TRBD1. V trimming: 5 bases; J trimming: 1 base; junction bases outside the gene matches: 4. The CDR3 length is 15 residues. The CDR3 loop is CASSPQGGSNQPQHF. In DNA, the CDR3 is TGTGCCAGCAGTCCACAGGGGGGGAGCAATCAGCCCCAGCATTTT.

This clonotype was detected a few times. This sequence joins TRBV7-3 and TRBJ2-3; D is possibly TRBD2 (5 bases). Germline values: CDR1 SGHTA, CDR2 FQGTGA. Trimming left V 4 bases short and J 4 bases short, with 12 bases between. The CDR3 spans 14 residues. CDR3 residues: CASSSGSSPDTQYF. The CDR3 nucleotides are TGTGCCAGCAGCTCCGGGTCTAGCCCAGATACGCAGTATTTT.

This sequence joins TRBV14 and TRBJ2-4; unclear D gene. The CDR3 has 14 residues. V gave up 3 bases and J gave up 0 bases, with 6 bases separating them. Germline lookup yields CDR1 SGHDN and CDR2 FVKESK. CDR3 sequence: CASSHDLAKNIQYF. The CDR3 coding sequence is TGTGCCAGCAGCCATGACTTAGCCAAAAACATTCAGTACTTC.

The rearrangement joins TRBV5-5 to TRBJ1-1; TRBD1 is a possible D gene (5 bases). This CDR3 has 14 residues. The germline V gene encodes CDR1 SGHKS and CDR2 YYEKEE (reference sequence). The ends were cut back, 2 bases at V and 2 bases at J, with 10 bases in the middle. In DNA, the CDR3 is TGTGCCAGCAGCTTTAGGGGTGGTAACACTGAAGCTTTCTTT. Translating gives CASSFRGGNTEAFF.

The chain has TRBV12-3 or TRBV12-4 and TRBJ1-2, with a tentative D call TRBD1 (6 bases). V was cut by 7 bases and J by 7 bases, with 16 bases left in between. The CDR3 is 13 amino acids. The CDR3 sequence is CASTPAGAGGYTF. As DNA, the CDR3 is TGTGCCAGCACCCCAGCGGGGGCAGGTGGCTACACCTTC.

This clonotype has a handful of counts. The V and J genes are TRBV10-3 and TRBJ1-5, with 8 bases aligning to TRBD1. V was clipped by 6 bases and J by 7 bases; unmatched bases: 5. The CDR3 is 13 amino acids. CDR1 and CDR2 (germline): ENHRY, SYGVKD. CDR3 DNA sequence: TGTGCCATCAGGGACGACAGGGGACAGCCCCAGCATTTT. Residues: CAIRDDRGQPQHF.

This clonotype was observed a handful of times. The chain recombines TRBV6-5 with TRBJ2-3; D ambiguous. Germline-derived CDR1 and CDR2 are MNHEY and SVGAGI. This CDR3 contains 14 residues. V lost 5 bases and J 2 bases, leaving 11 bases between the germline ends. CDR3 residues: CASSRRWATDTQYF. The CDR3 DNA follows: TGTGCCAGCAGTAGGCGATGGGCCACAGATACGCAGTATTTT.

The V gene is TRBV7-9, the J gene TRBJ2-6; 12 bases map to TRBD1. The CDR3 spans 12 residues. Per germline, CDR1 SEHNR and CDR2 FQNEAQ (reference sequence). J lost 15 bases, V lost 4 bases, and 1 base had no gene match. This CDR3 reads CASSSGQGALTF. In nucleotides, the CDR3 is TGTGCCAGCAGCTCGGGACAGGGGGCCCTGACTTTC.

J is TRBJ1-1 and V is TRBV5-1; TRBD1 agrees at 8 bases. With V trimmed by 5 bases and J by 5 bases, 11 bases remained unmatched. The germline CDR1 and CDR2 sequences are SGHRS and YFSETQ. CDR3 length equals 15 residues. CDR3 sequence: CASSEQGDFYTEAFF. In DNA, the CDR3 is TGCGCCAGCAGTGAACAGGGGGACTTTTATACTGAAGCTTTCTTT.

The rearrangement links TRBV27 to TRBJ2-5; no firm D call. Trimming removed 5 bases from V and 5 bases from J, with 12 bases in between. The CDR3 has 13 amino acids. CDR1 is MNHEY, CDR2 SMNVEV, per germline (reference sequence). In DNA, the CDR3 is TGTGCCAGCAGTCCCCTCGTGAGGGAGACCCAGTACTTC. Encoded protein: CASSPLVRETQYF.

The J gene is TRBJ1-1, the V gene TRBV12-3 or TRBV12-4; 8 nucleotides line up with TRBD1. The trim removed 4 bases at V and 3 bases at J, leaving 10 bases unmatched. The CDR3 length is 16 residues. The CDR3 sequence: CASSSNPGQGHTEAFF. The CDR3, as DNA: TGTGCCAGCAGTTCTAATCCAGGACAGGGCCACACTGAAGCTTTCTTT.

This CDR3 reads CASSLYLVQGDEQFF. For the CDR3, the DNA is TGTGCCAGCAGTTTATACCTTGTCCAGGGAGATGAGCAGTTCTTC. The genes are TRBV12-3 or TRBV12-4 and TRBJ2-1; D may correspond to TRBD1 or TRBD2 (5 bases each). This CDR3 has 15 amino acids. Trimming pared 2 bases from V and 8 bases from J, leaving 16 bases between.

This clonotype was detected a few times. The chain has TRBV15 and TRBJ2-1; D gene unclear. V gave up 0 bases and J gave up 5 bases, with 11 bases separating them. Germline-derived CDR1 and CDR2 are LNHNV and YYDKDF (reference sequence). The CDR3 loop spans 15 amino acids. The CDR3 bases are TGTGCCACCAGCAGAGATTTGGGGTCCCACAATGAGCAGTTCTTC. Encoded protein: CATSRDLGSHNEQFF.

This clonotype has a handful of counts. This chain joins TRBV5-1 and TRBJ2-1; D is perhaps TRBD1 or TRBD2 (5 bases each). CDR3 length: 12 amino acids. In germline, CDR1 is SGHRS, CDR2 YFSETQ. V dropped 4 bases and J dropped 7 bases, with 9 bases sitting between them. This chain's CDR3 is CASSPWGNEQFF. CDR3 nucleotides: TGCGCCAGCAGCCCATGGGGGAATGAGCAGTTCTTC.

V gene TRBV5-1 combines with J gene TRBJ1-1, with D tentatively TRBD1 (6 bases). The CDR3 extends over 14 amino acids. Trimming cost V 2 bases and J 4 bases, with 12 bases left between them. Germline CDR1 SGHRS, CDR2 YFSETQ. CDR3 DNA: TGCGCCAGCAGCTTCGCAGGGGCAGGCACTGAAGCTTTCTTT. Protein: CASSFAGAGTEAFF.